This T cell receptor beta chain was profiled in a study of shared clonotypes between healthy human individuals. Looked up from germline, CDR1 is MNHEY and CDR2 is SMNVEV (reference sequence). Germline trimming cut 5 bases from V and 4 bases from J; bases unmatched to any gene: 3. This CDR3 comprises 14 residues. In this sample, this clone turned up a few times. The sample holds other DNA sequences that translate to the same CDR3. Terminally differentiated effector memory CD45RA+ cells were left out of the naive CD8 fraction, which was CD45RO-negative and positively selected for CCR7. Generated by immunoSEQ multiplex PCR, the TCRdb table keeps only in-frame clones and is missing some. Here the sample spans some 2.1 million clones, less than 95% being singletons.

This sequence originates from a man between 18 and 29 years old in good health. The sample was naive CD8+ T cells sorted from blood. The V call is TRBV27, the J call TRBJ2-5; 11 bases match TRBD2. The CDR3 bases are TGTGCCAGCAGTCCCGGACTAGCGGGAGAGACCCAGTACTTC. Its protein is CASSPGLAGETQYF.